This T cell receptor beta chain was obtained from a study of shared clonotypes between healthy human individuals. Study in general: There were three CD4 naive, three CD4 memory, two CD8 naive and one CD8 memory plates per donor.

Only in-frame clones appear in the TCRdb table, and some are missing; sequencing was by immunoSEQ multiplex PCR. The sample includes 2,500,000 or so clones, more than 90% of them seen just once. The CDR3 consists of 18 residues. Germline CDR1 is MNHEY and CDR2 is SMNVEV (reference sequence). Trimming stripped 0 bases from V and 1 base from J, with 16 bases between. Concerning this clone: Its antigen is unidentified.

Only Caucasian adults living in Nashville, Tennessee served as donors. The study, taken as a whole, reports: Sampling covered nothing but blood. Tissue TCR repertoires likely differ from those found in blood. Non-shared clonotypes showed lower generation probabilities than clonotypes common to all four donors.

Sequenced input: naive CD4+ T cells sorted from blood. The subset here: CD45RA+ positively selected. V usage is TRBV27 and J usage is TRBJ2-1; D possibly corresponds to TRBD1 (6 bases). The TCR comes from a man between 18 and 35 years old in good health. This CDR3 reads CASSLSPNRVRSYNEQFF. For the CDR3, the DNA is TGTGCCAGCAGTTTATCCCCCAACAGGGTTCGGTCCTACAATGAGCAGTTCTTC.